Following are 5 T cell receptor beta chains from one sample sequenced in a study of T cell responses to AZD1222 COVID-19 vaccine (TCRdb year 2021). The intended sense of this specimen's time point label: baseline before first vaccination. Receptor libraries were prepared by the immunoSEQ multiplex PCR assay. The table comes from immuneACCESS by way of TCRdb, which keeps in-frame sequences with V and J called. Part of the clones is missing from these tables; in studies checked, under half for an unresolved V gene and the rest for unknown reasons. For this sample there are 140,000 to 150,000 clones; more than 80% appear just once. 1.6% of the sample rests with the top ten. The sequenced sample was peripheral blood, obtained on day 0 of AZD1222 vaccination. The receptors come from an adult in good health.

CDR3 nucleotide sequence: TGTGCCAGCAGTTTATCGGGGGCACCGAGCTCCTACGAGCAGTACTTC. It specifies CASSLSGAPSSYEQYF. The chain has TRBV27 and TRBJ2-7; the D gene is possibly TRBD1 (6 bases). This CDR3 spans 16 amino acids. Germline V CDR1 and CDR2: MNHEY, SMNVEV (reference sequence). V lost 0 bases to trimming and J lost 0 bases, with 12 bases between them.

The rearrangement links TRBV15 to TRBJ2-7; D ambiguous. CDR3 length: 15 amino acids. Per germline, CDR1 LNHNV and CDR2 YYDKDF (reference sequence). The germline V and J ends were trimmed by 2 bases and 6 bases, with 17 bases remaining between them. CDR3 coding DNA: TGTGCCACCAGCAGACTAGGCGATTCCTCAGCCGAGCAGTACTTC. Translation: CATSRLGDSSAEQYF.

This chain connects TRBV5-1 to TRBJ1-6; D possibly corresponds to TRBD1 (6 bases). Germline V CDR1 and CDR2: SGHRS, YFSETQ. This CDR3 comprises 15 residues. Trimming cost V 0 bases and J 7 bases, with 11 bases left between them. The CDR3 loop is CASSLAQGTNSPLHF. CDR3 in DNA: TGCGCCAGCAGCTTGGCCCAGGGGACGAATTCACCCCTCCACTTT.

The rearrangement joins TRBV3-1 (or the pseudogene TRBV3-2) to TRBJ2-1, with D perhaps TRBD2 (7 bases). Germline-derived CDR1 and CDR2 are LGHDT and YNNKEL (reference sequence). The CDR3 runs 15 residues. Trimming cost V 0 bases and J 6 bases, with 12 bases left between them. CDR3 sequence reads: CASSQDGRGLNEQFF. In DNA form, the CDR3 reads TGTGCCAGCAGCCAAGACGGGCGGGGGCTCAATGAGCAGTTCTTC.

This clone was detected only a few times. J is TRBJ1-2 and V is TRBV6-5; TRBD1 is a possible D gene (5 bases). Germline V gene data show CDR1 as MNHEY and CDR2 as SVGAGI. The CDR3 loop spans 16 amino acids. The V end lost 0 bases, the J end lost 4 bases, and 15 bases lay between the germline ends. The CDR3 region has the DNA TGTGCCAGCAGTTACTCGACAGCCTCCTGGGCCTATGGCTACACCTTC. This translates into CASSYSTASWAYGYTF.